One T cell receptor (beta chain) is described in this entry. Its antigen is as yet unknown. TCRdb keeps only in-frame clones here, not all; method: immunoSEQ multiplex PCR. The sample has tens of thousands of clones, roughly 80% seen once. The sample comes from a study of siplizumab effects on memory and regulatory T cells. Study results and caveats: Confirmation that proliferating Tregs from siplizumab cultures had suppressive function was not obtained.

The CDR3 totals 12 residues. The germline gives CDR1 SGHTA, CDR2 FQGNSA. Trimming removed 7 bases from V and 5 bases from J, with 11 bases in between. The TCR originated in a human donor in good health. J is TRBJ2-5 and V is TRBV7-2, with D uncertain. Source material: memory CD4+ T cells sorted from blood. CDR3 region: CASTHIEETQYF. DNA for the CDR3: TGTGCCAGCACTCACATAGAGGAGACCCAGTACTTC.